One and the same sample provided the 32 T cell receptor beta chains below, sequenced in a study of CD8+CD57+ T cells in acquired aplastic anemia. Profiles of TCR beta VDJ and CDR3 were generated from a genomic DNA template. Each CDR3 protein is one row after TCRdb ran MiXCR on the reads. The sample records a few hundred thousand distinct CDR3 sequences, around 60% being singletons. What was sequenced was sorted CD4+, CD8+, or CD8+CD57+ T cells (not recorded which) from PBMCs. These receptors came from a human donor in good health.

The chain carries TRBV15 and TRBJ1-1; 8 positions agree with TRBD1. Germline loops: CDR1 LNHNV, CDR2 YYDKDF (reference sequence). The CDR3 extends over 13 amino acids. V gave up 4 bases and J gave up 6 bases; unmatched junction bases: 4. The CDR3 region has the DNA TGTGCCACCAGCATAACAGGGGGGGCTGAAGCTTTCTTT. Amino acid sequence: CATSITGGAEAFF.

The chain couples TRBV20-1 to TRBJ2-6; no clear D gene. V was trimmed by 6 bases and J by 4 bases, leaving 10 bases between them. Germline V gives CDR1 DFQATT, CDR2 SNEGSKA (reference sequence). The CDR3 spans 13 residues. The DNA for the CDR3 is TGCAGTGCCCCCGGGCAGGGGGCCAACGTCCTGACTTTC. This codes for CSAPGQGANVLTF.

The chain is built from TRBV25-1 and TRBJ2-1, with D possibly matching TRBD2 (5 bases). The CDR3 extends over 14 amino acids. Germline CDR1 is MGHDK and CDR2 is SYGVNS. Trimming cost V 5 bases and J 4 bases, with 12 bases left between them. The CDR3 region is CASSLRDTYNEQFF. CDR3 DNA: TGTGCCAGCAGTTTGAGGGATACGTACAATGAGCAGTTCTTC.

This clonotype was found many times. V usage is TRBV9 and J usage is TRBJ2-4; the D is unclear. V was clipped by 4 bases and J by 8 bases, with 16 bases between them. The CDR3 runs 14 residues. Per the germline V gene, CDR1 is SGDLS and CDR2 is YYNGEE. CDR3 nucleotides: TGTGCCAGCAGCCCCGGTCCCGACGGAGACATTCAGTACTTC. Translated, it gives CASSPGPDGDIQYF.

V is TRBV24-1 and J is TRBJ2-7, with D perhaps given as TRBD1 or TRBD2 (5 bases each). Germline V CDR1 and CDR2: KGHDR, SFDVKD. The CDR3 is made up of 13 amino acids. V was shortened by 5 bases and J by 2 bases, with 9 bases between the two germline ends. CDR3 coding DNA: TGTGCCACCAGTGGTCGGGGCGCCTACGAGCAGTACTTC. Amino acids: CATSGRGAYEQYF.

The chain links TRBV19 to TRBJ2-2, with D possibly being TRBD2 (6 bases). This CDR3 has 16 residues. The V and J ends lost 5 bases and 7 bases respectively, with 20 bases between them. The germline V gene encodes CDR1 LNHDA and CDR2 SQIVND (reference sequence). The CDR3 region is CASSSPWGEFVGELFF. As DNA, the CDR3 is TGTGCCAGTAGTTCGCCTTGGGGGGAGTTCGTCGGGGAGCTGTTTTTT.

This clonotype was seen ten or more times. The V and J genes are TRBV9 and TRBJ2-7; D is undetermined. The CDR3 covers 15 residues. The germline V and J ends were trimmed by 0 bases and 2 bases, with 12 bases remaining between them. CDR1 and CDR2 from the germline V gene are SGDLS and YYNGEE. The CDR3 loop is CASSVEASSTYEQYF. The CDR3 nucleotides read TGTGCCAGCAGCGTAGAGGCTTCGTCAACCTACGAGCAGTACTTC.

Notes on this clonotype: No conserved phenylalanine or tryptophan ends this CDR3, so it is likely a read error. The rearrangement joins TRBV11-3 to TRBJ2-3; D unresolved. This CDR3 has 16 amino acids. In germline, CDR1 is SGHNT, CDR2 YENEEA. The CDR3 DNA reads TGTGCCAACAGCTTAGACGCAGGACGGACCACAGATACGCAGTATGTT. Its translation is CANSLDAGRTTDTQYV.

The chain links TRBV7-9 to TRBJ2-3, with D unresolved. CDR1 is SEHNR and CDR2 is FQNEAQ in the germline V gene (reference sequence). V was trimmed by 1 base and J by 0 bases, leaving 5 bases between them. The CDR3 extends over 14 amino acids. The CDR3, as DNA: TGTGCCAGCAGCTTAGAGGACAGCACAGATACGCAGTATTTT. It translates to CASSLEDSTDTQYF.

This clonotype was counted at least ten times. The chain employs TRBV2 and TRBJ2-1, with 8 positions matching TRBD2. The V gene's germline CDR1 is SNHLY and CDR2 FYNNEI. The CDR3 sequence is 16 residues long. V was clipped by 4 bases and J by 4 bases; unmatched bases: 9. Here the CDR3 reads CASSGSSGSAYNEQFF. The CDR3 DNA reads as TGTGCCAGCAGTGGGTCGAGCGGGAGTGCTTACAATGAGCAGTTCTTC.

This sequence joins TRBV7-8 and TRBJ2-3, with unresolved D. CDR1 is SGHVS, CDR2 FQNEAQ, per germline. CDR3 length: 16 amino acids. V gave up 4 bases and J gave up 1 base, with 15 bases separating them. The CDR3 sequence is CASSSHLDGRTDTQYF. CDR3 nucleotide sequence: TGTGCCAGCAGCTCGCACTTAGACGGACGCACAGATACGCAGTATTTT.

The chain joins TRBV14 to TRBJ2-1; 7 bases are a match to TRBD2. The V and J ends lost 2 bases and 10 bases, in that order; junction bases with no gene match: 14. The CDR3 has 16 amino acids. Germline loops: CDR1 SGHDN, CDR2 FVKESK. CDR3: CASSQSRGLAVTEQFF. The CDR3 region has the DNA TGTGCCAGCAGCCAAAGTCGCGGGCTAGCGGTAACCGAGCAGTTCTTC.

This clonotype was counted only a few times. This chain uses TRBV24-1 with TRBJ1-5; 8 bases fit TRBD1. Germline lookup yields CDR1 KGHDR and CDR2 SFDVKD. This CDR3 comprises 13 residues. V dropped 6 bases and J dropped 6; count of bases not matched to a gene: 3. In DNA form, the CDR3 reads TGTGCCACCAGTCGAACAGGGGGTCAGCCCCAGCATTTT. This translates into CATSRTGGQPQHF.

The chain links TRBV7-8 to TRBJ1-2; D gene ambiguous. Trimming shortened V by 5 bases and J by 4 bases, and 20 bases separated the two germline ends. Looked up from germline, CDR1 is SGHVS and CDR2 is FQNEAQ. The CDR3 is 16 amino acids. This CDR3 is CASSQPPWQASYGYTF. The CDR3, as DNA: TGTGCCAGCAGCCAGCCCCCGTGGCAGGCCAGCTATGGCTACACCTTC.

This clonotype appeared once. This rearrangement joins TRBV7-6 to TRBJ2-7, with D perhaps matching TRBD1 (6 bases). Germline CDR1 and CDR2: SGHVS and FNYEAQ. The germline V and J ends were trimmed by 4 bases and 3 bases, with 16 bases remaining between them. This CDR3 is built from 15 residues. CDR3 sequence: CASSSHDRPNYEQYF. CDR3 in DNA: TGTGCCAGCAGCTCTCACGACAGGCCCAACTACGAGCAGTACTTC.

This clonotype appeared many times. V and J are TRBV11-3 and TRBJ2-5; a weak D match, TRBD1 (6 bases). The germline V gene has CDR1 SGHNT and CDR2 YENEEA. V lost 5 bases and J lost 5, with 12 bases in between. The CDR3 is made up of 13 amino acids. CDR3 DNA sequence: TGTGCCAGCAGCGGCTCGAGGGGGGAGACCCAGTACTTC. It yields the protein CASSGSRGETQYF.

The rearrangement joins TRBV19 to TRBJ1-1, with D maybe TRBD1 (5 bases). This CDR3 spans 16 amino acids. The germline V and J ends were trimmed by 0 bases and 0 bases, with 11 bases remaining between them. Germline CDR1 and CDR2: LNHDA and SQIVND (reference sequence). The CDR3 DNA follows: TGTGCCAGTAGTATAGATGGGAGGGGCATGAACACTGAAGCTTTCTTT. Translating gives CASSIDGRGMNTEAFF.

This chain connects TRBV7-8 to TRBJ1-6, with D possibly TRBD1 on 5 matching bases. Germline loops: CDR1 SGHVS, CDR2 FQNEAQ. This CDR3 has 14 residues. Trimming removed 2 bases from V and 7 bases from J, with 9 bases in between. CDR3 in amino acids: CASSLMRGNSPLHF. As DNA, the CDR3 is TGTGCCAGCAGCTTAATGCGGGGGAATTCACCCCTCCACTTT.

This chain uses TRBV20-1 with TRBJ2-5; 8 bases line up with TRBD1. V gave up 5 bases and J gave up 4 bases; unmatched junction bases: 6. Germline V gene sequence: CDR1 DFQATT, CDR2 SNEGSKA (reference sequence). The CDR3 is made up of 13 amino acids. The CDR3 here is CSAEGQVRETQYF. Written as DNA, the CDR3 is TGCAGTGCTGAGGGACAGGTCCGAGAGACCCAGTACTTC.

The chain is built from TRBV7-8 and TRBJ1-5; D is ambiguous. V was shortened by 0 bases and J by 6 bases, with 15 bases between the two germline ends. The CDR3 has 16 residues. Germline V gene sequence: CDR1 SGHVS, CDR2 FQNEAQ. The DNA for the CDR3 is TGTGCCAGCAGCTTAGCTTACCCCTTCACAAGTCAGCCCCAGCATTTT. This translates into CASSLAYPFTSQPQHF.

The chain recombines TRBV7-9 with TRBJ1-1; D uncertain. This CDR3 has 13 amino acids. Trimming removed 3 bases from V and 8 bases from J, with 13 bases in between. Germline loops: CDR1 SEHNR, CDR2 FQNEAQ (reference sequence). The chain's CDR3 is CASSFQQRSEAFF. The CDR3 nucleotides read TGTGCCAGCAGCTTCCAACAGCGCAGCGAAGCTTTCTTT.

The J gene is TRBJ1-5, the V gene TRBV6-5; 7 bases are a match to TRBD1. V was pared by 6 bases and J by 5 bases, with 7 bases of the junction left unmatched. The germline CDR1 and CDR2 sequences are MNHEY and SVGAGI. CDR3 size: 14 residues. CDR3 DNA: TGTGCCAGCAGACCGAGACAGGGAGATCAGCCCCAGCATTTT. Protein: CASRPRQGDQPQHF.

This clonotype was seen repeatedly, ten times or more. The V call is TRBV24-1, the J call TRBJ2-1; D gene unclear. The CDR3 sequence is 17 residues long. The germline CDR1 and CDR2 sequences are KGHDR and SFDVKD. Between the trimmed V and J ends, which lost 4 bases and 0 bases, there was a span of 15 bases. The CDR3 spells CATSDRLAEDSYNEQFF. The CDR3 DNA sequence: TGTGCCACCAGTGACCGACTCGCAGAAGACTCCTACAATGAGCAGTTCTTC.

The chain joins TRBV20-1 to TRBJ1-2; D unclear. V was trimmed by 0 bases and J by 4 bases, leaving 12 bases between them. This CDR3 region has 14 residues. Germline CDR1 reads DFQATT; CDR2 reads SNEGSKA (reference sequence). The chain's CDR3 is CSARDAGDTYGYTF. DNA for the CDR3: TGCAGTGCTAGAGATGCAGGAGACACCTATGGCTACACCTTC.

This clonotype showed up just a few times. Since a much larger clone is just one base distant, this may be a read error. V usage is TRBV2 and J usage is TRBJ2-7; D remains unclear. Germline CDR1 is SNHLY and CDR2 is FYNNEI. V was clipped by 2 bases and J by 0 bases, with 5 bases between them. The CDR3 loop spans 13 amino acids. The CDR3 sequence is CASSEPPSYEQYF. As DNA, the CDR3 is TGTGCCAGCAGTGAACCGCCCTCCTACGAGCAGTACTTC. Full variable domain (rest looked up from reference TRBV2 and TRBJ2-7): EPEVTQTPSHQVTQMGQEVILRCVPISNHLYFYWYRQILGQKVEFLVSFYNNEISEKSEIFDDQFSVERPDGSNFTLKIRSTKLEDSAMYFCASSEPPSYEQYFGPGTRLTVT.

This rearrangement joins TRBV7-8 to TRBJ2-1; the match to TRBD1 covers 7 bases. The CDR3 is made up of 14 amino acids. V lost 5 bases and J lost 5; bases outside the gene matches: 6. The germline CDR1 and CDR2 sequences are SGHVS and FQNEAQ. CDR3 protein: CASSIGTANNEQFF. The CDR3 nucleotides read TGTGCCAGCAGCATCGGGACAGCCAACAATGAGCAGTTCTTC.

The CDR3: CSVGGTGGEKLFF. Written as DNA, the CDR3 is TGCAGCGTTGGAGGGACAGGGGGTGAAAAACTGTTTTTT. The rearrangement uses TRBV29-1 and TRBJ1-4, with 11 bases fitting TRBD1. Losses at the gene ends were 4 bases for V and 7 bases for J; bases not matched to a gene: 2. Germline CDR1 is SQVTM and CDR2 is ANQGSEA. This CDR3 contains 13 residues. The variable domain in full, with the rest retrieved from reference TRBV29-1 and TRBJ1-4, is SAVISQKPSRDICQRGTSLTIQCQVDSQVTMMFWYRQQPGQSLTLIATANQGSEATYESGFVIDKFPISRPNLTFSTLTVSNMSPEDSSIYLCSVGGTGGEKLFFGSGTQLSVL.

There are a few counts of this clonotype. This chain connects TRBV15 to TRBJ2-7; TRBD1 matches 9 bases. The V segment lost 2 bases and the J segment 6 bases; nucleotides outside the gene matches: 8. The CDR3 runs 15 residues. Germline CDR1 LNHNV, CDR2 YYDKDF (reference sequence). The CDR3 nucleotides are TGTGCCACCAGCAGAAGTCCCGGGACAGGGTTCGAGCAGTACTTC. The encoded protein is CATSRSPGTGFEQYF.

The CDR3 DNA reads as TGTGCCATCACCACGACAGGGGCGATCAACACTGAAGCTTTCTTT. Protein: CAITTTGAINTEAFF. This sequence joins TRBV10-3 and TRBJ1-1; 8 bases line up with TRBD1. Germline CDR1 ENHRY, CDR2 SYGVKD. V gave up 7 bases and J gave up 2 bases; unmatched junction bases: 9. This CDR3 is 15 amino acids long.

V usage is TRBV12-3 or TRBV12-4 and J usage is TRBJ2-1; D is unclear. The CDR3 consists of 13 residues. V lost 2 bases and J lost 0, with 2 bases in between. The CDR3 DNA reads as TGTGCCAGCAGTTTATTCTCCTACAATGAGCAGTTCTTC. This encodes CASSLFSYNEQFF.

This clonotype has at least ten counts. The rearrangement joins TRBV4-3 to TRBJ2-7; perhaps D is TRBD1 or TRBD2 (7 bases each). CDR3 length: 16 residues. Trimming took off 4 bases at V and 5 bases at J, with 21 bases between the two ends. Per the germline V gene, CDR1 is LGHNA and CDR2 is YSLEER. The CDR3 coding sequence is TGCGCCAGCAGCCCGGCGTACAGGGGAGGGACCCACGAGCAGTACTTC. Protein product: CASSPAYRGGTHEQYF.

This rearrangement joins TRBV12-3 or TRBV12-4 to TRBJ2-1, with a tentative D call TRBD2 (6 bases). Trimming took off 3 bases at V and 0 bases at J, with 24 bases between the two ends. The CDR3 loop spans 20 amino acids. The CDR3 sequence is CASSFLGPPGEQYSYNEQFF. DNA of the CDR3: TGTGCCAGCAGTTTCCTCGGGCCACCGGGGGAGCAGTACTCCTACAATGAGCAGTTCTTC.